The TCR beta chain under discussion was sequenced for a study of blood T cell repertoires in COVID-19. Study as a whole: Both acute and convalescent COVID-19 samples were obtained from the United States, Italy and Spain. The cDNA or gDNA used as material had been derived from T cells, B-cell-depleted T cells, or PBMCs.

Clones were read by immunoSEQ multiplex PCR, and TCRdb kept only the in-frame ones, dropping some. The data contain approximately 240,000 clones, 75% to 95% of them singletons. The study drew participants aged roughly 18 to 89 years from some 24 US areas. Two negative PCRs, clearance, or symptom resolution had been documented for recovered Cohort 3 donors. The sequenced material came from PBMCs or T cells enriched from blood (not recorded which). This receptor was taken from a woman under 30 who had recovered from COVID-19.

The DNA for the CDR3 is TGTGCCAGCAGCCGTCCCGGGACAAAATTATACGAGCAGTACTTC. It yields the protein CASSRPGTKLYEQYF. The V call is TRBV5-6, the J call TRBJ2-7; tentative D call: TRBD1 (6 bases). Germline lookup yields CDR1 SGHDT and CDR2 YYEEEE. V was pared by 4 bases and J by 4 bases, with 18 bases between. This CDR3 spans 15 amino acids.